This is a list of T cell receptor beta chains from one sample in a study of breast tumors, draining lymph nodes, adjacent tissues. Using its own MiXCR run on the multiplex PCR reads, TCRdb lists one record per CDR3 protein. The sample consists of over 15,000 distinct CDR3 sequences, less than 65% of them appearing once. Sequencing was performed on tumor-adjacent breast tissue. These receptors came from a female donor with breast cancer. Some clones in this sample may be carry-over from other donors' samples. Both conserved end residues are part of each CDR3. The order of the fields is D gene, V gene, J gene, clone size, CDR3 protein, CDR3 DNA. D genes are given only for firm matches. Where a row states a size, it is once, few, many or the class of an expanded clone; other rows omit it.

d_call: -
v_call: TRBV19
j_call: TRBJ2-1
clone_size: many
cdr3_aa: CASSISSGAYNEQFF
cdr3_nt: TGTGCCAGTAGTATATCCTCCGGGGCCTACAATGAGCAGTTCTTC

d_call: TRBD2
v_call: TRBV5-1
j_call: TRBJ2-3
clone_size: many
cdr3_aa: CASSPGVWLSGRIDTQYF
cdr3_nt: TGCGCCAGCAGCCCCGGGGTTTGGCTTAGCGGGAGGATAGATACGCAGTATTTT

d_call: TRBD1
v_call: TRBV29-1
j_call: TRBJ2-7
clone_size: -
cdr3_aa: CSVEDLNRGPSYEQYF
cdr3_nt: TGCAGCGTTGAAGATCTCAACAGGGGCCCCTCCTACGAGCAGTACTTC

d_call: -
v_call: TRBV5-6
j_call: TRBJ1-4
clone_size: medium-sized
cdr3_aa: CASSSRAGPTTTNEKLFF
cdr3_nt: TGTGCCAGCAGCTCCCGGGCAGGGCCCACTACAACTAATGAAAAACTGTTTTTT

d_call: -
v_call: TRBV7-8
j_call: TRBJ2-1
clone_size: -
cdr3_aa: CASSLQGASGLYNQQFF
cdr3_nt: TGTGCCAGCAGCTTACAGGGGGCTAGCGGACTTTACAATCAGCAGTTCTTC

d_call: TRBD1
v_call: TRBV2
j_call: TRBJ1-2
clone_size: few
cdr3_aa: CASSPGQGALGYTF
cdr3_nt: TGTGCCAGCAGTCCGGGACAGGGGGCGCTTGGCTACACCTTC

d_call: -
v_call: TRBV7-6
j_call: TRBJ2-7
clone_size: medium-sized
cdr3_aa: CASSFAGTVSSYEQYF
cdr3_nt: TGTGCCAGCAGCTTCGCGGGGACAGTGAGCTCCTACGAGCAGTACTTC

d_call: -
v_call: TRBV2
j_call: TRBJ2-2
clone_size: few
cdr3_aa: CASNQDTGELFF
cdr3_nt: TGTGCCAGCAACCAGGACACCGGGGAGCTGTTTTTT

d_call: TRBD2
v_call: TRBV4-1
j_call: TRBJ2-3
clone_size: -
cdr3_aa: CASSQALAGKGTDTQYF
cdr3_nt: TGCGCCAGCAGCCAAGCTCTAGCGGGAAAAGGCACAGATACGCAGTATTTT

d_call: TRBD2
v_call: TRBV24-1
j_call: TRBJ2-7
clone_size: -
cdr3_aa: CATSDPGGRNHEQYF
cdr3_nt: TGTGCCACCAGTGATCCAGGCGGGAGGAATCACGAGCAGTACTTC

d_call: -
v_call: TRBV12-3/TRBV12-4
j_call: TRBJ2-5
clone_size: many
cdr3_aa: CASSRGDLGDKTQYF
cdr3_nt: TGTGCCAGCAGCCGCGGGGACCTGGGGGATAAGACCCAGTACTTC

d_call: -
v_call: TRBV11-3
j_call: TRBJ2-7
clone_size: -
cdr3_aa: CASSSRTDSSYEQYF
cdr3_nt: TGTGCCAGCAGCTCCCGAACAGACAGCTCCTACGAGCAGTACTTC

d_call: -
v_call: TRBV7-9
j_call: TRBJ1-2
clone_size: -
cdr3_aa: CASSGTSGGAYGYTF
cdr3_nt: TGTGCCAGCAGCGGGACTAGCGGGGGGGCCTATGGCTACACCTTC

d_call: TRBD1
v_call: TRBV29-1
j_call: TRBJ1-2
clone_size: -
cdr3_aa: CSVVWTGGVYGYTF
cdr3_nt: TGCAGCGTTGTTTGGACAGGGGGTGTCTATGGCTACACCTTC

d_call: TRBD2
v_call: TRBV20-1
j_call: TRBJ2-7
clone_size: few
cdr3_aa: CSAHSLAGAYEQYF
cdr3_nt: TGCAGTGCTCACTCACTAGCGGGTGCCTACGAGCAGTACTTC

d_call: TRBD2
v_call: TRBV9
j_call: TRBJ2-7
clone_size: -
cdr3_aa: CASSGGTSGSPSYEQYF
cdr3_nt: TGTGCCAGCAGCGGTGGGACTAGCGGGAGTCCTTCCTACGAGCAGTACTTC

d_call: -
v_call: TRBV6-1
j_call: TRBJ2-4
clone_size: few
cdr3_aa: CASSHLAKNIQYF
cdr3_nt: TGTGCCAGCAGTCATTTAGCCAAAAACATTCAGTACTTC

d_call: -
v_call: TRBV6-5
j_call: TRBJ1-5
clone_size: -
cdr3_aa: CASNGGPNQPQHF
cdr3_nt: TGTGCCAGCAACGGGGGGCCCAATCAGCCCCAGCATTTT

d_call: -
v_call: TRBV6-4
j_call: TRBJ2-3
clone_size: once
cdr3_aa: CASSEVGQTDTQYF
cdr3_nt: TGTGCCAGCAGTGAGGTGGGACAAACAGATACGCAGTATTTT

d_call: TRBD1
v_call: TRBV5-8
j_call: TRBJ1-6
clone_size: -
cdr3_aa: CASSSGQGASPLHF
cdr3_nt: TGTGCCAGCAGCTCGGGACAGGGGGCTTCACCCCTCCACTTT

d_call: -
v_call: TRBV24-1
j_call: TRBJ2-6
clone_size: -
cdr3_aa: CATSDSYTVGGANVLTF
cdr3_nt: TGTGCCACCAGTGATTCCTATACGGTCGGGGGGGCCAACGTCCTGACTTTC

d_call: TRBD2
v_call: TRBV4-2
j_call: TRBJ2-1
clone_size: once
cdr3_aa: CASSSRLAGAINEQFF
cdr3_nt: TGTGCCAGCAGCTCCCGACTAGCGGGAGCAATTAATGAGCAGTTCTTC